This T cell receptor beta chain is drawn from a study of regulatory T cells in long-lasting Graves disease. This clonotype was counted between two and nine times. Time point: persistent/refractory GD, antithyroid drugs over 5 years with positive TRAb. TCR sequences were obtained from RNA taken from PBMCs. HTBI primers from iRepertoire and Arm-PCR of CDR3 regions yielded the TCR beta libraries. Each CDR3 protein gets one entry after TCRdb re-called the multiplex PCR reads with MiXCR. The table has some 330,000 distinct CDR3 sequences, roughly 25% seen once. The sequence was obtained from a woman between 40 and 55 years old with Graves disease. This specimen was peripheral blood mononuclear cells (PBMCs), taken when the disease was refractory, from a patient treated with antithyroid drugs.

This CDR3 reads CASSVGREGLQETQYF. The CDR3 DNA is TGTGCCAGCAGCGTAGGGAGGGAGGGACTCCAAGAGACCCAGTACTTC. The chain carries TRBV9 and TRBJ2-5, with 7 bases fitting TRBD2. V dropped 0 bases and J dropped 1; count of bases not matched to a gene: 6. The V gene's germline CDR1 is SGDLS and CDR2 YYNGEE. The length of the CDR3 is 16 residues. The full variable domain, rest sourced from reference TRBV9 and TRBJ2-5, is DSGVTQTPKHLITATGQRVTLRCSPRSGDLSVYWYQQSLDQGLQFLIQYYNGEERAKGNILERFSAQQFPDLHSELNLSSLELGDSALYFCASSVGREGLQETQYFGPGTRLLVL.